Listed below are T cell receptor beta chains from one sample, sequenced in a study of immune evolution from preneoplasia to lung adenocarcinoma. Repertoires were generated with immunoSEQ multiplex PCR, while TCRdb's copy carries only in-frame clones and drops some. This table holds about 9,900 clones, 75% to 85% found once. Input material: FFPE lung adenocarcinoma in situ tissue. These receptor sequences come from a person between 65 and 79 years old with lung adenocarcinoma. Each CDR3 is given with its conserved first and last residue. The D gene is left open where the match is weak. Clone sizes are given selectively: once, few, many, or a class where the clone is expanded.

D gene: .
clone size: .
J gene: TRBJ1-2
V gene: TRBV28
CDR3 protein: CASSLFPVGGYTF
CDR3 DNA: TGTGCCAGCAGTTTATTCCCGGTTGGAGGCTACACCTTC

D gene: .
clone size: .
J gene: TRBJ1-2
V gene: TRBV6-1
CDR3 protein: CASSQDFTGITPGGYTF
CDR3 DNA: TGTGCCAGCAGTCAAGATTTTACGGGGATAACCCCCGGTGGCTACACCTTC

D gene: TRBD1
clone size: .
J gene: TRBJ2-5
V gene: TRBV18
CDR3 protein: CASSPKDRAKTQYF
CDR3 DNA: TGTGCCAGCTCACCAAAGGACAGGGCAAAGACCCAGTACTTC

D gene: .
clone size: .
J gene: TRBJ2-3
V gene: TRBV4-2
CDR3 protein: CASSPRALRADTQYF
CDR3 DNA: TGTGCCAGCAGCCCCAGGGCCCTTAGGGCAGATACGCAGTATTTT

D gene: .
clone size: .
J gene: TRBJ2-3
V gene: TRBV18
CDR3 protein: CASSTSTDTQYF
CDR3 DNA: TGTGCCAGCTCAACAAGCACAGATACGCAGTATTTT

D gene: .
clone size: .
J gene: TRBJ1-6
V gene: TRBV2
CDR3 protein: CASRTLRTEPTLHF
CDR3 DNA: TGTGCCAGCAGAACTCTTAGGACTGAGCCCACCCTCCACTTT

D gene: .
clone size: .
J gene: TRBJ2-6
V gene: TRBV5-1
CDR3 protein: CASSLTPGANVLTF
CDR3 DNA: TGCGCCAGCAGCTTGACCCCTGGGGCCAACGTCCTGACTTTC

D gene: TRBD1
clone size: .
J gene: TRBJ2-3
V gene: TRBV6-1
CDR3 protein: CASSDQGVEDTQYF
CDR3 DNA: TGTGCCAGCAGTGACCAGGGGGTGGAAGATACGCAGTATTTT

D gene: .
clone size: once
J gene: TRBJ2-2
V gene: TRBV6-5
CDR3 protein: CASSYSILRNTGELFF
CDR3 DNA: TGTGCCAGCAGTTACTCGATCCTGAGAAACACCGGGGAGCTGTTTTTT

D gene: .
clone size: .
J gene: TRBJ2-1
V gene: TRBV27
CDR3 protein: CASKSFKTHSYNEQFF
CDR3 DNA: TGTGCCAGCAAATCGTTCAAGACCCATTCCTACAATGAGCAGTTCTTC

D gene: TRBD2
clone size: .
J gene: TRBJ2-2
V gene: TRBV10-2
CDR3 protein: CASRDLLAGGAGELFF
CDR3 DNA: TGCGCCAGCAGGGATCTACTAGCGGGAGGGGCCGGGGAGCTGTTTTTT

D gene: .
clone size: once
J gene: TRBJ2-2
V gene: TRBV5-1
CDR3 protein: CASSSGHGGKTGELFF
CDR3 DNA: TGCGCCAGCAGTTCGGGCCACGGCGGGAAAACCGGGGAGCTGTTTTTT

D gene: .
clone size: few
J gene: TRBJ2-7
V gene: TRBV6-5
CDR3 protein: CATRRDREISYEQYF
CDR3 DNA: TGTGCCACGAGGCGGGACAGAGAAATTTCCTACGAGCAGTACTTC

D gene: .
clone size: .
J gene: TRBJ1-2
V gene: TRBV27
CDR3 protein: CASSSQGLGYTF
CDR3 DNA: TGTGCCAGCAGTTCACAGGGTTTAGGCTACACCTTC

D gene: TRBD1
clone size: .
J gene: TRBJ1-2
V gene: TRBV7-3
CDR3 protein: CASSLGTGKSGYTF
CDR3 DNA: TGTGCCAGCAGCTTAGGGACAGGGAAGTCTGGCTACACCTTC

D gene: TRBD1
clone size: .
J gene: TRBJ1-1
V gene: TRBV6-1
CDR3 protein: CASTRGGPNTEAFF
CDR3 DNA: TGTGCCAGCACCAGGGGGGGGCCGAACACTGAAGCTTTCTTT

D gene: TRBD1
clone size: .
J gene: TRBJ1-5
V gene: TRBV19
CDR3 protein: CASSGSPGDRGPQPQHF
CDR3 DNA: TGTGCCAGTAGTGGAAGCCCCGGGGACAGGGGGCCTCAGCCCCAGCATTTT

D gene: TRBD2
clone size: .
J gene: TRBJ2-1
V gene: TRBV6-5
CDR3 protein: CASSALSGRGNEQFF
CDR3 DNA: TGTGCCAGCAGTGCCCTTAGCGGGAGGGGGAATGAGCAGTTCTTC

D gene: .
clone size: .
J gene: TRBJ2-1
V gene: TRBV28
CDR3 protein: CASRLGGAGNEQFF
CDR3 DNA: TGTGCCAGCAGACTAGGGGGGGCTGGCAATGAGCAGTTCTTC

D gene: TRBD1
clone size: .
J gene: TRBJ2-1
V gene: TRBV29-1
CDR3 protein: CSTRGQGYNEQFF
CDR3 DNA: TGCAGCACAAGAGGACAGGGCTACAATGAGCAGTTCTTC

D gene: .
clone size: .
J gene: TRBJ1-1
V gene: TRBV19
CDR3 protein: CASIRAGNTEAFF
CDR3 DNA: TGTGCCAGTATCAGGGCGGGGAACACTGAAGCTTTCTTT

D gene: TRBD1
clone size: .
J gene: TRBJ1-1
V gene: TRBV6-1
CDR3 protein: CASTRQGAPPEAFF
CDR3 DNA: TGTGCCAGCACTCGACAGGGGGCGCCCCCTGAAGCTTTCTTT

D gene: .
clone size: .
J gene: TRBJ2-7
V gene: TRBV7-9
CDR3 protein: CASSGRSYEQYF
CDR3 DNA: TGTGCCAGCAGTGGGCGTTCCTACGAGCAGTACTTC

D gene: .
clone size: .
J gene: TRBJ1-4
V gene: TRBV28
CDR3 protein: CASSLGTNEKLFF
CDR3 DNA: TGTGCCAGCAGTTTGGGGACTAATGAAAAACTGTTTTTT

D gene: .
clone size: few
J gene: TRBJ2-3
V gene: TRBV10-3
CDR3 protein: CAISKEGLADTQYF
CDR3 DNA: TGTGCCATCAGTAAGGAGGGCCTGGCAGATACGCAGTATTTT

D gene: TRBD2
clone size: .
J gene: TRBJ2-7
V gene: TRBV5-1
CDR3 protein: CASSPTAGGPGEQYF
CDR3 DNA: TGCGCCAGCAGCCCCACAGCGGGAGGGCCTGGCGAGCAGTACTTC

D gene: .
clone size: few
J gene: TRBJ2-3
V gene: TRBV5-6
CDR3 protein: CASSPGRTTQYF
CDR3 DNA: TGTGCCAGCAGCCCCGGCAGGACTACGCAGTATTTT

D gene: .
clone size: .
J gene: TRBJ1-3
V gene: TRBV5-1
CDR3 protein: CASSRSGNTIYF
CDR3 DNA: TGCGCCAGCAGTCGCTCTGGAAACACCATATATTTT

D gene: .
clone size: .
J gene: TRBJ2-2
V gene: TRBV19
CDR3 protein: CASSNFQGYNTGELFF
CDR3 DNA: TGTGCCAGTAGTAATTTCCAGGGGTACAACACCGGGGAGCTGTTTTTT

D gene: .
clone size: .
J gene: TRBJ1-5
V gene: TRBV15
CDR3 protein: CATSRGQSHQPQHF
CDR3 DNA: TGTGCCACCAGCAGAGGGCAGTCACATCAGCCCCAGCATTTT

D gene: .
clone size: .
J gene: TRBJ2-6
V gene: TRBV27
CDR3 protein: CASSAGNRGANVLTF
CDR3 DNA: TGTGCCAGCAGTGCTGGCAATCGTGGGGCCAACGTCCTGACTTTC

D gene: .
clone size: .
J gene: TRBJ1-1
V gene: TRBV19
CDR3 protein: CASSVSLGAEAFF
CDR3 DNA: TGTGCCAGTAGTGTTTCCTTAGGGGCTGAAGCTTTCTTT

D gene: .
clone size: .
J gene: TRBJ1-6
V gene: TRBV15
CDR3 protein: CATSRVDRLYSPLHF
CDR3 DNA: TGTGCCACCAGCAGAGTTGACAGGCTGTATTCACCCCTCCACTTT

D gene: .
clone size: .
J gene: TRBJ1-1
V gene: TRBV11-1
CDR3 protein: CASTNGGSTEAFF
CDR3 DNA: TGTGCCAGCACTAATGGGGGTAGCACTGAAGCTTTCTTT

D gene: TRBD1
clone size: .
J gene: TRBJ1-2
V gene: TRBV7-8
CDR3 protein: CASSLDRDGYTF
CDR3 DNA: TGTGCCAGCAGCTTGGACAGGGATGGCTACACCTTC

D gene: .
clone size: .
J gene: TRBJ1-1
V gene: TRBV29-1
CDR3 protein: CSVKGLEGMNTEAFF
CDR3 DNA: TGCAGCGTTAAGGGCCTTGAGGGAATGAACACTGAAGCTTTCTTT

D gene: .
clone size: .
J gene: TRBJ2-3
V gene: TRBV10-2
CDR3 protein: CASSERASTDTQYF
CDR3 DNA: TGCGCCAGCAGTGAGCGGGCCAGCACAGATACGCAGTATTTT

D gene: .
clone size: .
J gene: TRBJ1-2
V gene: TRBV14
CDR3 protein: CASSQKQGGSGYTF
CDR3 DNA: TGTGCCAGCAGCCAAAAACAGGGCGGGAGTGGCTACACCTTC

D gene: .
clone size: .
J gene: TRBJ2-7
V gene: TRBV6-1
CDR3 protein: CASFKRAGGYEQYF
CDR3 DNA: TGTGCCAGCTTCAAGCGGGCAGGGGGCTACGAGCAGTACTTC

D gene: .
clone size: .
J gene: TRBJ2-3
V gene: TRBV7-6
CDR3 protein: CASSLEFGGSSTDTQYF
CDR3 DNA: TGTGCCAGCAGCTTAGAGTTTGGGGGATCTAGCACAGATACGCAGTATTTT

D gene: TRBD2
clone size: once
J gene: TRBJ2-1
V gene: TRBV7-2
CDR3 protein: CASSAHGTRGNNEQFF
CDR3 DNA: TGTGCCAGCAGCGCCCACGGGACTAGGGGAAACAATGAGCAGTTCTTC

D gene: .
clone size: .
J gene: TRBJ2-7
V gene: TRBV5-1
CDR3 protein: CASSRGGGRVTYEQYF
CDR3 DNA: TGCGCCAGCAGCCGAGGTGGGGGACGGGTCACCTACGAGCAGTACTTC

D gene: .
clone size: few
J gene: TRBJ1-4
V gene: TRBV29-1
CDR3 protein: CSVDIGAEKLFF
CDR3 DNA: TGCAGCGTTGATATTGGAGCGGAAAAACTGTTTTTT

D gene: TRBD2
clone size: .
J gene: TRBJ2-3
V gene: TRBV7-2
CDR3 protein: CASSVTSGGDTQYF
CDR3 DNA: TGTGCCAGCAGCGTGACTAGCGGGGGGGATACGCAGTATTTT

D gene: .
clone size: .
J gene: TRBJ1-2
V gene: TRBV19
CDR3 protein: CASSIGQTHYGYTF
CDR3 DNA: TGTGCCAGTAGTATCGGACAGACTCACTATGGCTACACCTTC

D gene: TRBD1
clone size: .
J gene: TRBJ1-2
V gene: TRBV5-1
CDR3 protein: CASSGTGADYGYTF
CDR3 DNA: TGCGCCAGCAGCGGGACAGGGGCTGACTATGGCTACACCTTC

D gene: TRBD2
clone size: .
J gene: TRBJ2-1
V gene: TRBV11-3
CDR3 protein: CASRNVAGGGEQFF
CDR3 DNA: TGTGCCAGCCGTAATGTCGCGGGGGGGGGTGAGCAGTTCTTC

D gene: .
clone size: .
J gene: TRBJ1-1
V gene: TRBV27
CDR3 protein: CASREYGTEAFF
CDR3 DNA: TGTGCCAGCAGGGAATATGGCACTGAAGCTTTCTTT

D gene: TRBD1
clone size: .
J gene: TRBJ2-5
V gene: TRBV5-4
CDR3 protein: CASSFPTGGNDQETQYF
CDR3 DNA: TGTGCCAGCAGCTTCCCGACAGGGGGCAACGACCAAGAGACCCAGTACTTC

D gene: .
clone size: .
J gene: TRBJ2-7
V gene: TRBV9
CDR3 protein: CASSVAPGDSYEQYF
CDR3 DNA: TGTGCCAGCAGCGTAGCTCCCGGGGACTCCTACGAGCAGTACTTC

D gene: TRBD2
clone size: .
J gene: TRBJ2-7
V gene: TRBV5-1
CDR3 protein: CASSFGASGSYEQYF
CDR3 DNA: TGCGCCAGCAGCTTTGGGGCTAGCGGGTCCTACGAGCAGTACTTC

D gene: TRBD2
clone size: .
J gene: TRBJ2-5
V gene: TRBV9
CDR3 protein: CASSVGPGGTSGAIQETQYF
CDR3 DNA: TGTGCCAGCAGCGTAGGTCCTGGAGGGACTAGCGGGGCGATCCAAGAGACCCAGTACTTC

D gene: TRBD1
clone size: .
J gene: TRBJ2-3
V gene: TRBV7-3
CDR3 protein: CASSERQGVTQYF
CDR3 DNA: TGTGCCAGCAGCGAAAGACAGGGAGTCACGCAGTATTTT